This entry lists 19 T cell receptor beta chains sequenced from one sample in a study of T cell repertoires in cytomegalovirus infection (dated by TCRdb to the late 2010s). Sequencing used an Illumina HiSeq 1500. TCRdb reworked the public reads: Q25 trimming with fastp, MiXCR clone assembly, productive beta chains retained. Rows with a matching CDR3 protein are joined into one entry that keeps the most common DNA and genes. The sample records roughly 920,000 distinct CDR3 sequences, 31% of which are singletons. Around an eighth of the sample is in the top ten clones. Interpreted using the paper, the treatment or condition label stands for: in vitro stimulation with specific CMV peptide epitopes to enrich CMV-specific T cells. No antigen has been identified for these receptors. The sample was cultured CD8+ T cells from PBMCs, taken from culture after CMV antigen stimulation. The receptors originated from a human donor in good health (CMV status not recorded). Some clones in this sample may be carry-over from other donors' samples.

The chain employs TRBV19 and TRBJ1-2; 9 bases align to TRBD1. After removal of 6 bases from V and 8 bases from J, the junction contained 13 bases not matched to a gene. Germline CDR1 and CDR2: LNHDA and SQIVND (reference sequence). CDR3 size: 15 residues. In DNA form, the CDR3 reads TGTGCCAGTAGCCAAGGGCTGTGGACAGGGGCCGGCTACACCTTC. It is translated as CASSQGLWTGAGYTF.

This clonotype was seen repeatedly, ten times or more. The chain has TRBV7-6 and TRBJ2-1; 7 bases align to TRBD2. V dropped 2 bases and J dropped 5; count of bases not matched to a gene: 9. Germline CDR1 is SGHVS and CDR2 is FNYEAQ. The CDR3 contains 16 residues. As DNA, the CDR3 is TGTGCCAGCAGCTTATTGTGGCGGGGGTCCCACAATGAGCAGTTCTTC. Amino acid sequence: CASSLLWRGSHNEQFF.

This chain links TRBV5-1 with TRBJ2-2; no firm D call. Germline V gives CDR1 SGHRS, CDR2 YFSETQ. CDR3 length: 15 residues. V lost 5 bases and J 1 base, leaving 12 bases between the germline ends. The CDR3 spells CASSMESGNTGELFF. CDR3 nucleotide sequence: TGCGCCAGCAGTATGGAAAGTGGGAACACCGGGGAGCTGTTTTTT.

Turning to this clonotype: Relative to the germline gene, one junction end is altered; a read error may explain this. The rearrangement links TRBV5-3 to TRBJ2-2; D might be TRBD1 (6 bases). TRBV5-3 counts as an open reading frame of uncertain function. The CDR3 consists of 15 residues. In DNA form, the CDR3 reads TGTGCCAGCAGCTTGAAGGGGGCGAACACCGGGGAGCTGTTTTTT. Its translation is CASSLKGANTGELFF.

This chain connects TRBV12-3 or TRBV12-4 to TRBJ2-2; D is undetermined. V was trimmed by 5 bases and J by 5 bases, leaving 12 bases between them. The CDR3 runs to 14 residues. CDR3 in amino acids: CASSPTPGTGELFF. The CDR3 DNA reads as TGTGCCAGCAGTCCTACCCCAGGTACCGGGGAGCTGTTTTTT.

The chain employs TRBV7-9 and TRBJ1-2, with a tentative D call TRBD1 (6 bases). V was clipped by 2 bases and J by 5 bases, with 15 bases between them. This CDR3 has 15 amino acids. Germline lookup yields CDR1 SEHNR and CDR2 FQNEAQ (reference sequence). The CDR3 DNA reads as TGTGCCAGCAGCTTATTGGGGGGGGCTGATTATGGCTACACCTTC. This sequence encodes CASSLLGGADYGYTF.

CDR3 DNA sequence: TGTGCCAGCGAGGGATCCAAAAACATTCAGTACTTC. This codes for CASEGSKNIQYF. The gene calls are TRBV7-9 and TRBJ2-4; D may be TRBD2 (5 bases). In germline, CDR1 is SEHNR, CDR2 FQNEAQ (reference sequence). The CDR3 is 12 amino acids. Trimming stripped 8 bases from V and 2 bases from J, with 7 bases between.

This clonotype has just a few counts. The chain couples TRBV12-3 or TRBV12-4 to TRBJ1-2; 11 bases are shared with TRBD1. V was clipped by 4 bases and J by 1 base; unmatched bases: 5. CDR3 size: 16 residues. The CDR3 sequence is CASSSPGTGGNYGYTF. The CDR3 DNA is TGTGCCAGCAGTTCTCCCGGGACAGGGGGTAACTATGGCTACACCTTC.

This clonotype appeared many times. The gene calls are TRBV2 and TRBJ2-3, with D uncertain. V lost 6 bases and J 6 bases, leaving 7 bases between the germline ends. The CDR3 covers 11 residues. Germline CDR1 SNHLY, CDR2 FYNNEI. CDR3 sequence reads: CASRTGDTQYF. The CDR3 DNA reads TGTGCCAGCAGGACCGGGGATACGCAGTATTTT.

This clonotype came up a few times. The chain couples TRBV6-1 to TRBJ2-3, with TRBD2 matching 8 bases. The junction had 10 bases not matched to a gene; V was cut back by 4 bases and J by 7 bases. The CDR3 is 15 amino acids. CDR1 is MNHNS, CDR2 SASEGT, per germline. CDR3 coding DNA: TGTGCCAGCAGTGCCAGGGGACTAGAGCCAAATACGCAGTATTTT. Its translation: CASSARGLEPNTQYF.

This clonotype was recorded a few times. CDR3 region: CASSLTRQENYGYTF. The CDR3 DNA reads TGTGCCAGCAGCTTAACGAGACAGGAAAACTATGGCTACACCTTC. This chain joins TRBV7-3 and TRBJ1-2, with D possibly being TRBD1 (6 bases). Trimming stripped 0 bases from V and 2 bases from J, with 10 bases between. The CDR3 spans 15 residues. Per the germline V gene, CDR1 is SGHTA and CDR2 is FQGTGA.

This chain links TRBV7-9 with TRBJ2-2; D is ambiguous. Germline V gene data show CDR1 as SEHNR and CDR2 as FQNEAQ (reference sequence). Between the trimmed V and J ends, which lost 1 base and 17 bases, there was a span of 8 bases. This CDR3 contains 10 residues. The CDR3 here is CASSLGDPFF. CDR3 bases: TGTGCCAGCAGCTTAGGAGACCCTTTTTTT.

A note on this clonotype: Without the conserved terminal phenylalanine or tryptophan, this CDR3 likely stems from a read error. This rearrangement joins TRBV12-3 or TRBV12-4 to TRBJ2-3; 11 nucleotides agree with TRBD2. V was clipped by 2 bases and J by 3 bases; unmatched bases: 10. The CDR3 has 18 residues. The DNA for the CDR3 is TGTGCCAGCAGTTTAAGCGGGCTAGCGGGGGGTTGGACAGATACGCAGTATTCT. Translated: CASSLSGLAGGWTDTQYS.

The chain has TRBV7-8 and TRBJ1-4; D unclear. Germline V gene data show CDR1 as SGHVS and CDR2 as FQNEAQ. V lost 0 bases, J lost 0 bases, and 5 bases lay in between. The CDR3 loop spans 15 amino acids. The CDR3 protein is CASSLAWPTNEKLFF. The CDR3, as DNA: TGTGCCAGCAGCTTAGCTTGGCCAACTAATGAAAAACTGTTTTTT. Supplemented by reference TRBV7-8 and TRBJ1-4, the full variable domain reads GAGVSQSPRYKVAKRGQDVALRCDPISGHVSLFWYQQALGQGPEFLTYFQNEAQLDKSGLPSDRFFAERPEGSVSTLKIQRTQQEDSAVYLCASSLAWPTNEKLFFGSGTQLSVL.

The chain employs TRBV6-2 or TRBV6-3 and TRBJ2-3; D is unresolved. The CDR3 has 13 residues. V was shortened by 5 bases and J by 4 bases, with 10 bases between the two germline ends. From germline, CDR1 is MNHEY and CDR2 SVGEGT. In DNA, the CDR3 is TGTGCCAGCAGTCCGTCGGCTGCAGATACGCAGTATTTT. Translated: CASSPSAADTQYF.

The chain is built from TRBV7-2 and TRBJ2-1; unclear D gene. From germline, CDR1 is SGHTA and CDR2 FQGNSA. The CDR3 extends over 15 amino acids. V lost 0 bases and J 2 bases, leaving 8 bases between the germline ends. CDR3: CASSLALTAYNEQFF. The CDR3 coding sequence is TGTGCCAGCAGCTTAGCGTTAACAGCCTACAATGAGCAGTTCTTC. Supplemented by reference TRBV7-2 and TRBJ2-1, the full variable domain reads GAGVSQSPSNKVTEKGKDVELRCDPISGHTALYWYRQSLGQGLEFLIYFQGNSAPDKSGLPSDRFSAERTGGSVSTLTIQRTQQEDSAVYLCASSLALTAYNEQFFGPGTRLTVL.

In its sample, this clonotype was seen many times. The chain carries TRBV7-2 and TRBJ2-5, with D unresolved. The CDR3 length is 13 residues. The germline V and J ends were trimmed by 5 bases and 1 base, with 8 bases remaining between them. Germline V gene sequence: CDR1 SGHTA, CDR2 FQGNSA. The CDR3 spells CASSPVLQETQYF. CDR3 nucleotides: TGTGCCAGCAGCCCGGTCCTCCAAGAGACCCAGTACTTC. The whole variable domain, remainder taken from reference TRBV7-2 and TRBJ2-5, is GAGVSQSPSNKVTEKGKDVELRCDPISGHTALYWYRQSLGQGLEFLIYFQGNSAPDKSGLPSDRFSAERTGGSVSTLTIQRTQQEDSAVYLCASSPVLQETQYFGPGTRLLVL.

The chain combines TRBV4-3 with TRBJ2-3; D gene uncertain. CDR1 and CDR2 (germline): LGHNA, YSLEER. The CDR3 has 15 amino acids. V was cut by 0 bases and J by 4 bases, with 11 bases left in between. This CDR3 is CASSQELRPPDTQYF. The CDR3 DNA is TGCGCCAGCAGCCAAGAGCTCCGGCCTCCAGATACGCAGTATTTT.

This rearrangement joins TRBV7-6 to TRBJ1-2, with 8 bases identical to TRBD1. The V and J ends lost 2 bases and 8 bases, in that order; junction bases with no gene match: 10. Germline V CDR1 and CDR2: SGHVS, FNYEAQ. CDR3 length: 15 residues. The CDR3 DNA is TGTGCCAGCAGCTTAAACACGCAGGGGGCGAGGGGCTACACCTTC. Its translation: CASSLNTQGARGYTF.